This TCR beta chain stems from a study of cytomegalovirus exposure and HLA in healthy donors. Remarks on this clone: Its cognate antigen is unknown.

The germline V gene has CDR1 LGHNA and CDR2 YSLEER. Deletions cut 1 base from V and 1 base from J, with 9 bases between. This CDR3 is 15 amino acids long. The PCR was carried out with 60 Vbeta primers and 13 Jbeta primers. Assay: immunoSEQ multiplex PCR; the TCRdb copy retains only in-frame clones and omits some. The sample's table shows roughly 100,000 clones. Study conclusions and caveats: It was in a later analysis that TCR association rates were seen to vary by HLA locus, highest for DRB1 and lowest for HLA-C.

This TCR was recovered from a man aged 45-65 years in good health and CMV-seronegative. The chain has TRBV4-3 and TRBJ2-3; TRBD2 is a possible D gene (5 bases). Sequences were obtained from PBMCs. The CDR3 region is CASSQGGLRTDTQYF. The CDR3 DNA is TGCGCCAGCAGCCAAGGCGGGCTCCGCACAGATACGCAGTATTTT.